This TCR beta chain was observed in a study of shared clonotypes between healthy human individuals. Turning to the study itself: Every donor yielded three CD4 naive, three CD4 memory, two CD8 naive and one CD8 memory plate. Study conclusions and caveats: Depth of sequencing was expected to influence donor clonotype sharing.

Per sorted-subset replicate PCR, input was approximately 200 ng DNA, representing around 29,000 T cell genomes. Libraries were prepared by immunoSEQ multiplex PCR; TCRdb keeps only in-frame clonotypes and omits some of them. This sample has about 1.1 million clones, with 75% to 80% found just once. The CD4+ fraction was divided into a CD45RA+ naive subset and a CD45RA-negative memory subset. Germline loops: CDR1 SGDLS, CDR2 YYNGEE. The CDR3 totals 12 residues. Trimming pared 3 bases from V and 9 bases from J, leaving 9 bases between. In regard to this clone: What it binds is not known.

This clonotype originated in a man between 18 and 35 years old in good health. Some clones in this sample may be carry-over from other donors' samples. The chain is built from TRBV9 and TRBJ2-2; D uncertain. Sequenced: memory CD4+ T cells from PBMCs. Subset specified: CD45RA-negative fraction. Here the CDR3 reads CASSAYSRELFF. As DNA, the CDR3 is TGTGCCAGCAGCGCTTACAGCCGGGAGCTGTTTTTT.